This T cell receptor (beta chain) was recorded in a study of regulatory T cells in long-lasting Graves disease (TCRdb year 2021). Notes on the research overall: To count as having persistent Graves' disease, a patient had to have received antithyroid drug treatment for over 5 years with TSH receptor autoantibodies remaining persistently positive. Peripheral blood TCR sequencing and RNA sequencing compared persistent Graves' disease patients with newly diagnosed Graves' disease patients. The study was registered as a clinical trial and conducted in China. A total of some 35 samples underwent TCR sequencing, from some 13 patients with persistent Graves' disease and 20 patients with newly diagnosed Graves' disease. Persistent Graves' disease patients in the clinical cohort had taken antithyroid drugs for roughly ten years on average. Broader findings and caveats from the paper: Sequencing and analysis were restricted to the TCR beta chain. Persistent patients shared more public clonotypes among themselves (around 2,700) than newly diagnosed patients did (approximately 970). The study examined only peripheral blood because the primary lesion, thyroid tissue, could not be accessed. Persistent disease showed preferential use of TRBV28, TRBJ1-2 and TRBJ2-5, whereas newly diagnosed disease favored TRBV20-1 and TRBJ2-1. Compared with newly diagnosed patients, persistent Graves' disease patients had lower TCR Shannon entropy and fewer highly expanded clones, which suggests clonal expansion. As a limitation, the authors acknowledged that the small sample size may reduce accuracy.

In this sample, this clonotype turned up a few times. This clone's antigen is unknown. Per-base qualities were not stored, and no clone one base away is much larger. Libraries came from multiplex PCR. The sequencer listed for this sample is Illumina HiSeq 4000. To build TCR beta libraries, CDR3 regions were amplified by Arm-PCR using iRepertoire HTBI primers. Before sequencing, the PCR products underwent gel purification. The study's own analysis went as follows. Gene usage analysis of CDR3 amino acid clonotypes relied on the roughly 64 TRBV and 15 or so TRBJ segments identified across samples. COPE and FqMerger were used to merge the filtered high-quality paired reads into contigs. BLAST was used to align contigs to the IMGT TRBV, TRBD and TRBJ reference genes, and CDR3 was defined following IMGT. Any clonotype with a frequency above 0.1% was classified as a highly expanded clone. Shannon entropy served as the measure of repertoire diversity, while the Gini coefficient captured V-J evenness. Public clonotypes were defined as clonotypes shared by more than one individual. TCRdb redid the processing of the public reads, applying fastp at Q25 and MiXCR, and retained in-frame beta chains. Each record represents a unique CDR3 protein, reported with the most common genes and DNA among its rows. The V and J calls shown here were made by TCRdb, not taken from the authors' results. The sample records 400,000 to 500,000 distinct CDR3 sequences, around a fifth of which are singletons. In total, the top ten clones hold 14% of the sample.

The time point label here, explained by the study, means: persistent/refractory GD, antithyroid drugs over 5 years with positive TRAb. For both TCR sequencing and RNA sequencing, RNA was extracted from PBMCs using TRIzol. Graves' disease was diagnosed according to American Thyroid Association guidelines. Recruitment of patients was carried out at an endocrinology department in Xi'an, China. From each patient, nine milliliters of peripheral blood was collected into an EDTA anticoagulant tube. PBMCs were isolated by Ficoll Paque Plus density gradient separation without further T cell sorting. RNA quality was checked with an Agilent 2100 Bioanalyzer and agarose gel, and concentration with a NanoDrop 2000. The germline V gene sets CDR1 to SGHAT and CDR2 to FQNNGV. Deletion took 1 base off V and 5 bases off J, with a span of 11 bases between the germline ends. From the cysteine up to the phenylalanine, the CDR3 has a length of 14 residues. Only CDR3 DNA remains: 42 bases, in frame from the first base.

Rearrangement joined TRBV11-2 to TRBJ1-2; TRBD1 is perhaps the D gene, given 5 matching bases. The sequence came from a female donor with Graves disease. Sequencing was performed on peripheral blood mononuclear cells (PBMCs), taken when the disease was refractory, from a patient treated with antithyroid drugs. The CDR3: CASSLGGSQYGYTF. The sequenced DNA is TGTGCCAGCAGCTTAGGGGGGTCACAGTATGGCTACACCTTC.